The TCR beta chain described here comes from a study of T cells in Graves' hyperthyroidism and ophthalmopathy (dated by TCRdb to about 2019). A note on the overall study: Peripheral blood was sampled at the time of initial diagnosis, prior to any treatment. A discovery cohort of approximately 100 patients, 43 with Graves' ophthalmopathy and 57 with stable Graves' hyperthyroidism, was used to find distinguishing TCR V-J signatures. Prospective prediction of ophthalmopathy was tested in an independent validation cohort of about 19 hyperthyroidism patients and some 17 patients who later progressed to ophthalmopathy. For training and testing, the 100 or so patients in the discovery cohort were randomly divided in a 7:3 ratio. Thyroid tissue and blood T-cell repertoires from about six Graves' hyperthyroidism patients were also compared in the study. After sampling, hyperthyroidism patients received methimazole starting at 30 mg daily, and ophthalmopathy patients received high-dose intravenous methylprednisolone. According to the paper, TCR Vbeta CDR3 sequencing was carried out on about 140 peripheral blood samples, which came from over 40 ophthalmopathy, 80 or so hyperthyroidism and approximately 17 progressor patients. What the research found in general, with its limitations: Blood samples also contained most of the expanded thyroid clonotypes (frequency above 0.001), which suggests that blood repertoires may reflect thyroid immune responses. A 13 V-J signature model separated ophthalmopathy from stable hyperthyroidism, with about 90% sensitivity and 81.08% specificity in cross-validation and 80%/75% in testing. In validation, the model predicted progression to ophthalmopathy with about 71% sensitivity and approximately 74% specificity, a median of around 6.6 months before onset. No statistical method was used to set the sample size in advance, and investigators knew the group allocation.

At least ten counts were recorded for this clonotype. It lacks a known antigen. Base qualities are not at hand, and no much larger clone is one base apart. The TCR beta CDR3 regions were amplified from RNA transcripts. For the first round of RT-PCR on the TCR CDR3, the HTBI primer set was used together with the Qiagen OneStep RT-PCR kit. The libraries were constructed in a second round of multiplex PCR and then size-selected and purified. Paired-end sequencing of the libraries was performed with 100 bp reads on an Illumina HiSeq2000. Concerning the study's data processing: SOAPnuke was used to process the raw data, throwing out any read that contained adapters or uncalled bases, had a mean Phred below 15, or lacked an exact constant-primer or identifier match. COPE v1.2.5 was used to merge high-quality paired reads, and clonotypes were defined as unique nucleotide sequences. MiTCR v1.1 was used to align clonotypes to the IMGT TRBV, TRBD and TRBJ reference segments. The analysis included only V-J combinations with a frequency above 0.0001, which together covered 98% to 99.2% of the repertoires. A TCS score was defined as the ratio of F50 (clonal expansion) to E x V (chaos), with BLOSUM62-based TCRdist applied between CDR3 peptides within each V-J. Welch's t-statistics and random forest reduced roughly 500 V-J features to 13, which were used in a naive Bayes classifier (R e1071). Using fastp at Q25 and MiXCR, TCRdb reprocessed the public reads and kept productive beta chains. All rows with the same CDR3 protein become a single entry with the most common DNA and genes. The V and J calls were determined by TCRdb, not by the authors. Here the sample has about 330,000 distinct CDR3 sequences; roughly 15% occur a single time. Almost 35% of the sample is taken by the ten largest.

Measured from the cysteine to the phenylalanine, the CDR3 is 13 residues long. The sequence is cut down to CDR3 DNA, 39 bases in frame from base 1. Deletion took 10 bases off V and 11 bases off J, with a span of 20 bases between the germline ends. Ophthalmopathy patients had moderately to severely active disease, with a Clinical Activity Score of 3 or more, a NOSPECS grade of 4 or more, and a disease duration of less than 3 months. The study excluded patients with uncontrolled infections, other autoimmune diseases, pregnancy or lactation. Diagnoses were established on the basis of clinical symptoms, serum thyroxine and TRAb, thyroid ultrasound, and orbital computed tomography. PBMCs were isolated from 7.5 to 10 ml of fresh peripheral blood by Ficoll-Paque density gradient centrifugation. Total RNA was extracted with Trizol reagent, and quality was checked on an Agilent 2100 Bioanalyzer.

What was sequenced was blood. The source is a woman aged 40 to 50 with Graves' ophthalmopathy. The rearranged chain carries TRBV12-3 or TRBV12-4 and TRBJ1-4; TRBD1 could be the D gene, as 5 bases match. The nucleotides read TGTGCCACCACCACTTGGGGCCGGGGGAAACTGTTTTTT. Its amino acids are CATTTWGRGKLFF.